Below, 30 T cell receptor beta chains from the same sample are listed, as sequenced in a study of T cells after posttransplantation cyclophosphamide. The protocol was immunoSEQ multiplex PCR, while the TCRdb copy is restricted to in-frame clones and leaves out a portion. The sample includes around 66,000 clones, 80% to 95% of them seen just once. Sequenced input: PBMCs. The receptors were gathered from a woman aged 25 to 39 in good health and a related stem cell transplant donor.

The CDR3: CASSLLGNTEAFF. The DNA of the CDR3 is TGTGCCAGCAGCCTACTAGGGAACACTGAAGCTTTCTTT. The chain recombines TRBV7-9 with TRBJ1-1, with D uncertain. This CDR3 has 13 residues. The germline V and J ends were trimmed by 5 bases and 1 base, with 8 bases remaining between them. Looked up from germline, CDR1 is SEHNR and CDR2 is FQNEAQ (reference sequence).

V usage is TRBV25-1 and J usage is TRBJ2-3; 7 nucleotides agree with TRBD2. This CDR3 region has 13 residues. Germline V gene sequence: CDR1 MGHDK, CDR2 SYGVNS. Trimming cost V 4 bases and J 6 bases; bases outside gene matches: 4. This CDR3 reads CASSGAGVDTQYF. For the CDR3, the DNA is TGTGCCAGCAGTGGGGCGGGGGTCGATACGCAGTATTTT.

The chain has TRBV10-3 and TRBJ1-4; TRBD1 matches at 9 bases. CDR1 and CDR2 from the germline V gene are ENHRY and SYGVKD. With V trimmed by 9 bases and J by 8 bases, 7 bases remained unmatched. CDR3 length equals 13 residues. CDR3 nucleotide sequence: TGTGCCATAGGACAGGGGAGGGGAGAAAAACTGTTTTTT. Its protein product is CAIGQGRGEKLFF.

This clone has just one count. DNA of the CDR3: TGCGCCAGCAGCCAAGGAAGGAATGAAAAACTGTTTTTT. Its translation is CASSQGRNEKLFF. The V gene is TRBV4-3, the J gene TRBJ1-4; D not certain. Germline CDR1 LGHNA, CDR2 YSLEER. Trimming stripped 1 base from V and 5 bases from J, with 5 bases between. CDR3 length: 13 amino acids.

This chain links TRBV9 with TRBJ2-5; D may match TRBD1 or TRBD2 (6 bases each). The CDR3 runs to 14 residues. CDR1 SGDLS and CDR2 YYNGEE come from the germline V gene. Trimming pared 0 bases from V and 2 bases from J, leaving 8 bases between. Here the CDR3 DNA reads TGTGCCAGCAGCGTAGGAGGGGGGCAAGAGACCCAGTACTTC. This sequence encodes CASSVGGGQETQYF. Using reference TRBV9 and TRBJ2-5 for the parts outside the CDR3, the full variable domain is DSGVTQTPKHLITATGQRVTLRCSPRSGDLSVYWYQQSLDQGLQFLIQYYNGEERAKGNILERFSAQQFPDLHSELNLSSLELGDSALYFCASSVGGGQETQYFGPGTRLLVL.

The chain is built from TRBV4-1 and TRBJ1-1; 7 nucleotides agree with TRBD1. The CDR3 runs to 14 residues. J was trimmed by 1 base and V by 3 bases; bases with no gene match: 2. The V gene's germline CDR1 is MGHRA and CDR2 YSYEKL. DNA for the CDR3: TGCGCCAGCAGCCAGGGACAGCAGAACACTGAAGCTTTCTTT. This translates into CASSQGQQNTEAFF.

This clone has a handful of counts. The chain uses TRBV30 and TRBJ2-7, with TRBD2 as a possible D gene (7 bases). This CDR3 has 13 amino acids. Trimming took off 1 base at V and 6 bases at J, with 13 bases between the two ends. The germline CDR1 and CDR2 sequences are GTSNPN and SVGIG (reference sequence). The CDR3 region has the DNA TGTGCCTGGAGTGCGGGGGGCGCGGGCGAGCAGTACTTC. Translating gives CAWSAGGAGEQYF.

The chain employs TRBV5-4 and TRBJ2-5; TRBD2 agrees at 9 bases. This CDR3 is built from 16 residues. Germline-derived CDR1 and CDR2 are SGHNT and YYREEE (reference sequence). The ends lost 4 bases at V and 9 bases at J; junction bases unmatched: 16. CDR3 sequence: CASSTRLAGQRGPQYF. The CDR3 nucleotides read TGTGCCAGCAGCACTCGCCTAGCGGGGCAAAGAGGGCCCCAGTACTTC. Variable domain in full (rest from reference TRBV5-4 and TRBJ2-5): ETGVTQSPTHLIKTRGQQVTLRCSSQSGHNTVSWYQQALGQGPQFIFQYYREEENGRGNFPPRFSGLQFPNYSSELNVNALELDDSALYLCASSTRLAGQRGPQYFGPGTRLLVL.

The chain combines TRBV7-2 with TRBJ2-7; D uncertain. Between the trimmed V and J ends, which lost 1 base and 10 bases, there was a span of 11 bases. The V gene's germline CDR1 is SGHTA and CDR2 FQGNSA. This CDR3 is 12 amino acids long. CDR3 sequence reads: CASSLEIGVQYF. CDR3 coding DNA: TGTGCCAGCAGCTTAGAGATTGGGGTTCAGTACTTC. The full variable domain, completed using reference TRBV7-2 and TRBJ2-7, is GAGVSQSPSNKVTEKGKDVELRCDPISGHTALYWYRQSLGQGLEFLIYFQGNSAPDKSGLPSDRFSAERTGGSVSTLTIQRTQQEDSAVYLCASSLEIGVQYFGPGTRLTVT.

V is TRBV4-3 and J is TRBJ2-7, with TRBD1 matching over 8 bases. Germline lookup yields CDR1 LGHNA and CDR2 YSLEER. Trimming cost V 0 bases and J 6 bases; bases outside gene matches: 7. This CDR3 has 15 residues. The CDR3 DNA sequence: TGCGCCAGCAGCCAAGAGTGGACAGGGACTGGCGAGCAGTACTTC. Translation gives CASSQEWTGTGEQYF.

The V call is TRBV5-4, the J call TRBJ2-3; 13 bases align to TRBD2. The trim removed 6 bases at V and 2 bases at J, leaving 6 bases unmatched. Germline CDR1 and CDR2: SGHNT and YYREEE (reference sequence). The CDR3 sequence is 16 residues long. CDR3 coding DNA: TGTGCCAGCAACAGGGGACTAGCGGGGACCACAGATACGCAGTATTTT. Its protein product is CASNRGLAGTTDTQYF. Based on the CDR3 plus reference TRBV5-4 and TRBJ2-3, the full variable domain is ETGVTQSPTHLIKTRGQQVTLRCSSQSGHNTVSWYQQALGQGPQFIFQYYREEENGRGNFPPRFSGLQFPNYSSELNVNALELDDSALYLCASNRGLAGTTDTQYFGPGTRLTVL.

This chain uses TRBV18 with TRBJ2-2, with 12 bases fitting TRBD2. The CDR3 has 15 amino acids. The germline CDR1 and CDR2 sequences are KGHSH and LQKENI. The junction had 5 bases not matched to a gene; V was cut back by 5 bases and J by 7 bases. CDR3 in DNA: TGTGCCAGCTCAGCTAGCGGGGGGGCTAACGGGGAGCTGTTTTTT. This gives the protein CASSASGGANGELFF.

This sequence joins TRBV10-1 and TRBJ1-1, with D unclear. CDR3 length: 12 residues. V lost 2 bases and J 7 bases, leaving 8 bases between the germline ends. Germline V lookup: CDR1 WNHNN, CDR2 SYGVQD (reference sequence). In DNA form, the CDR3 reads TGCGCCAGCAGTGAGGCGGGTCTTGAAGCTTTCTTT. Its translation is CASSEAGLEAFF.

This chain joins TRBV15 and TRBJ1-1, with a possible D match to TRBD1 (5 bases). V was cut by 2 bases and J by 3 bases, with 7 bases left in between. CDR3 length: 13 amino acids. Germline CDR1 is LNHNV and CDR2 is YYDKDF (reference sequence). CDR3 in amino acids: CATSRMGDTEAFF. DNA of the CDR3: TGTGCCACCAGCAGAATGGGGGACACTGAAGCTTTCTTT.

The rearrangement joins TRBV27 to TRBJ2-2; perhaps TRBD1 as D (5 bases). V lost 0 bases and J 5 bases, leaving 10 bases between the germline ends. Germline CDR1 and CDR2: MNHEY and SMNVEV (reference sequence). The CDR3 totals 15 residues. CDR3 region: CASSLSTAPTGELFF. The CDR3 DNA is TGTGCCAGCAGTTTATCGACAGCCCCGACCGGGGAGCTGTTTTTT.

The chain employs TRBV21-1 and TRBJ1-3. TRBV21-1 is a pseudogene. CDR3 size: 12 residues. The CDR3 nucleotides read TGTGCCAGCAGGACTGCGGCTAACACCATATATTTT. This translates into CASRTAANTIYF.

The chain recombines TRBV4-1 with TRBJ2-1, with D unclear. Germline V gives CDR1 MGHRA, CDR2 YSYEKL. This CDR3 comprises 14 residues. Trimming took off 0 bases at V and 4 bases at J, with 7 bases between the two ends. The CDR3 spells CASSQEPNYNEQFF. For the CDR3, the DNA is TGCGCCAGCAGCCAAGAACCAAATTACAATGAGCAGTTCTTC.

The chain has TRBV6-5 and TRBJ1-5, with 7 bases lining up with TRBD1. Per germline, CDR1 MNHEY and CDR2 SVGAGI. The CDR3 loop spans 15 amino acids. V trimming: 4 bases; J trimming: 7 bases; junction bases outside the gene matches: 10. The CDR3 sequence is CASSFKTGWWQPQHF. Written as DNA, the CDR3 is TGTGCCAGCAGTTTCAAGACAGGGTGGTGGCAGCCCCAGCATTTT.

This chain links TRBV5-1 with TRBJ1-5; 9 nucleotides match TRBD1. CDR1 and CDR2 from the germline V gene are SGHRS and YFSETQ. The CDR3 spans 15 residues. After removal of 4 bases from V and 6 bases from J, the junction contained 8 bases not matched to a gene. CDR3 loop: CASSVQGAEGQPQHF. CDR3 bases: TGCGCCAGCAGCGTACAGGGGGCGGAGGGTCAGCCCCAGCATTTT.

The chain is built from TRBV27 and TRBJ1-6; possible D gene TRBD1, 5 bases. Germline CDR1 and CDR2: MNHEY and SMNVEV (reference sequence). CDR3 size: 15 residues. Deletions cut 6 bases from V and 6 bases from J, with 15 bases between. CDR3 nucleotide sequence: TGTGCCAGCAGACCCCAGGGTACTGGTAATTCACCCCTCCACTTT. Encoded protein: CASRPQGTGNSPLHF.

This clone was recorded once. The rearrangement joins TRBV7-2 to TRBJ2-5, with D hard to call. The DNA end is a closer match to TRBJ2-7, so the J assignment may be wrong. Germline CDR1 and CDR2: SGHTA and FQGNSA. CDR3 length: 12 amino acids. The CDR3 region has the DNA TGTGCCAGCAGCTTAAGTTTGGCCGAGCAGTACTTC. This sequence encodes CASSLSLAEQYF.

The V call is TRBV5-1, the J call TRBJ2-2, with TRBD1 identical over 10 bases. The V segment lost 3 bases and the J segment 3 bases; nucleotides outside the gene matches: 2. The CDR3 is made up of 15 amino acids. In germline, CDR1 is SGHRS, CDR2 YFSETQ. Written as DNA, the CDR3 is TGCGCCAGCAGCTGGACAGGGGGGGACACCGGGGAGCTGTTTTTT. Residues: CASSWTGGDTGELFF.

The V gene is TRBV7-8, the J gene TRBJ1-6; 9 positions agree with TRBD1. The J segment lost 6 bases and the V segment lost 1 base, leaving 7 bases of the junction unmatched. The CDR3 is made up of 17 amino acids. Germline V gene lookup returns CDR1 SGHVS and CDR2 FQNEAQ. The CDR3 is CASSLVTGGASNSPLHF. DNA of the CDR3: TGTGCCAGCAGCTTAGTTACAGGGGGCGCAAGTAATTCACCCCTCCACTTT. Full variable domain (missing parts from reference TRBV7-8 and TRBJ1-6): GAGVSQSPRYKVAKRGQDVALRCDPISGHVSLFWYQQALGQGPEFLTYFQNEAQLDKSGLPSDRFFAERPEGSVSTLKIQRTQQEDSAVYLCASSLVTGGASNSPLHFGNGTRLTVT.

The chain couples TRBV11-3 to TRBJ1-6; a possible D gene is TRBD1 (6 bases). CDR1 SGHNT and CDR2 YENEEA come from the germline V gene. The ends were cut back, 7 bases at V and 13 bases at J, with 29 bases in the middle. This CDR3 spans 17 amino acids. The CDR3 sequence is CASTISNPRGKGGPLHF. The CDR3 region has the DNA TGTGCCAGCACCATAAGTAATCCGAGGGGAAAGGGGGGTCCCCTCCACTTT.

The V call is TRBV13, the J call TRBJ1-5; D not resolved. The germline gives CDR1 PRHDT, CDR2 FYEKMQ (reference sequence). The CDR3 is 13 residues long. V was trimmed by 4 bases and J by 5 bases, leaving 9 bases between them. The CDR3 loop is CASSSPPYQPQHF. The CDR3 DNA reads TGTGCCAGCAGCTCCCCCCCATATCAGCCCCAGCATTTT.

The chain uses TRBV14 and TRBJ1-4; no clear D. CDR1 is SGHDN and CDR2 is FVKESK in the germline V gene. V was pared by 3 bases and J by 8 bases, with 7 bases between. CDR3 size: 12 residues. CDR3 bases: TGTGCCAGCAGCCATAACAGCGAAAAACTGTTTTTT. This sequence encodes CASSHNSEKLFF.

There are a few counts of this clone. The CDR3 loop reads CASSSTGIGNTIYF. In DNA form, the CDR3 reads TGTGCCAGCAGCTCGACAGGGATTGGAAACACCATATATTTT. The chain couples TRBV7-9 to TRBJ1-3; 7 nucleotides match TRBD1. CDR3 length: 14 residues. The germline V gene has CDR1 SEHNR and CDR2 FQNEAQ (reference sequence). Unmatched junction bases numbered 3, after V lost 4 bases and J lost 3 bases.

The chain carries TRBV7-6 and TRBJ1-2, with no clear D. Germline-derived CDR1 and CDR2 are SGHVS and FNYEAQ. The CDR3 sequence is 13 residues long. Trimming removed 1 base at V and 8 bases at J, with 11 bases between. For the CDR3, the DNA is TGTGCCAGCAGCTTAGATCCGGTGAGCGGCTACACCTTC. Its translation is CASSLDPVSGYTF. Using reference TRBV7-6 and TRBJ1-2 for the parts outside the CDR3, the full variable domain is GAGVSQSPRYKVTKRGQDVALRCDPISGHVSLYWYRQALGQGPEFLTYFNYEAQQDKSGLPNDRFSAERPEGSISTLTIQRTEQRDSAMYRCASSLDPVSGYTFGSGTRLTVV.

The chain combines TRBV7-9 with TRBJ1-6; TRBD1 is a possible D gene (5 bases). The germline V gene encodes CDR1 SEHNR and CDR2 FQNEAQ (reference sequence). V was pared by 1 base and J by 10 bases, with 17 bases between. This CDR3 comprises 16 residues. CDR3 in DNA: TGTGCCAGCAGCTTAGGGGCTGCAGGGACGGGCTCACCCCTCCACTTT. It yields the protein CASSLGAAGTGSPLHF.

This clone was detected once. The genes are TRBV18 and TRBJ2-1; D is tentatively TRBD1 or TRBD2 (6 bases each). The V gene lost 1 base and the J gene lost 7 bases, with 14 bases spanning the gap. Germline CDR1 KGHSH, CDR2 LQKENI. The CDR3 sequence is 15 residues long. This CDR3 reads CASSPLPGGWNEQFF. The CDR3 bases are TGTGCCAGCTCACCACTTCCCGGGGGCTGGAATGAGCAGTTCTTC. Using reference TRBV18 and TRBJ2-1 for the parts outside the CDR3, the full variable domain is NAGVMQNPRHLVRRRGQEARLRCSPMKGHSHVYWYRQLPEEGLKFMVYLQKENIIDESGMPKERFSAEFPKEGPSILRIQQVVRGDSAAYFCASSPLPGGWNEQFFGPGTRLTVL.